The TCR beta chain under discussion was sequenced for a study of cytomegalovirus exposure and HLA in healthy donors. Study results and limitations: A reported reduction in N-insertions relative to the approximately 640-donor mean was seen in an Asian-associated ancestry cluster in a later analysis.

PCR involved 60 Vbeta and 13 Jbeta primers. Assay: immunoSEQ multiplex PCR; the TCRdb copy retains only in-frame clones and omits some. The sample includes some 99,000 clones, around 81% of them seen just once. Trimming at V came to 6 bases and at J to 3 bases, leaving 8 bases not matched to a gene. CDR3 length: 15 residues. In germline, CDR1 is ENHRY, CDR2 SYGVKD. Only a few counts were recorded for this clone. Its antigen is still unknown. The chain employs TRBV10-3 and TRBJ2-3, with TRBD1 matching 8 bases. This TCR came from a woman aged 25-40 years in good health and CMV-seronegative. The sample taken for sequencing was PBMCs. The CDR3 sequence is CAIRPGQGRTDTQYF. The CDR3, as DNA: TGTGCCATCAGACCAGGACAGGGCCGTACAGATACGCAGTATTTT.